Listed below are T cell receptor beta chains from one sample, sequenced in a study of blood T cell repertoires in COVID-19. Method: immunoSEQ multiplex PCR; TCRdb's copy keeps in-frame clones and lacks some. The table has about 43,000 clones, approximately 90% seen once. The sequencing sample was made of peripheral blood. These receptors were obtained from a woman aged 80 or over with active COVID-19. The CDR3 runs from the conserved cysteine through the conserved F or W. D genes are given only for firm matches. Some rows mark clone size as missing; the rest say once, few, many or name a class of expanded clone.

clone_size: NA
j_call: TRBJ2-7
d_call: NA
v_call: TRBV5-1
cdr3_nt: TGCGCCAGCAGCTTGAACTACTACGAGCAGTACTTC
cdr3_aa: CASSLNYYEQYF

clone_size: NA
j_call: TRBJ2-2
d_call: NA
v_call: TRBV7-9
cdr3_nt: TGTGCCAGCAGTACCCAAGCAAGTGGGCGAGCCGGGGAGCTGTTTTTT
cdr3_aa: CASSTQASGRAGELFF

clone_size: NA
j_call: TRBJ1-2
d_call: NA
v_call: TRBV6-1
cdr3_nt: TGTGCCAGCAGTGAACGGGTCTATGGCTACACCTTC
cdr3_aa: CASSERVYGYTF

clone_size: NA
j_call: TRBJ2-2
d_call: TRBD1
v_call: TRBV25-1
cdr3_nt: TGTGCCAGCAGTCTAGGGGGCGCAGGCACCGGGGAGCTGTTTTTT
cdr3_aa: CASSLGGAGTGELFF

clone_size: NA
j_call: TRBJ2-1
d_call: TRBD2
v_call: TRBV19
cdr3_nt: TGTGCCAGTAGTATCCTTAGCGGGGACTCCTACAATGAGCAGTTCTTC
cdr3_aa: CASSILSGDSYNEQFF

clone_size: NA
j_call: TRBJ2-7
d_call: NA
v_call: TRBV6-5
cdr3_nt: TGTGCCAGCAGTTACGCAGGGTCAACGGGTTGGTACGAGCAGTACTTC
cdr3_aa: CASSYAGSTGWYEQYF

clone_size: NA
j_call: TRBJ1-4
d_call: NA
v_call: TRBV4-1
cdr3_nt: TGCGCCAGCAGCCCCGGAGCCGGAGGAGGTGAAAAACTGTTTTTT
cdr3_aa: CASSPGAGGGEKLFF

clone_size: NA
j_call: TRBJ2-1
d_call: TRBD1
v_call: TRBV10-3
cdr3_nt: TGTGCCATCGGGCCAGGGGGCAATGAGCAGTTCTTC
cdr3_aa: CAIGPGGNEQFF

clone_size: NA
j_call: TRBJ1-1
d_call: TRBD1
v_call: TRBV2
cdr3_nt: TGTGCCAGCAGTCGACAGGGCGGGGACACTGAAGCTTTCTTT
cdr3_aa: CASSRQGGDTEAFF

clone_size: NA
j_call: TRBJ2-2
d_call: TRBD1
v_call: TRBV6-6
cdr3_nt: TGTGCCAGCAGTCAGCCCAACACAGGGGGCGCCCCTTGGACCGGGGAGCTGTTTTTT
cdr3_aa: CASSQPNTGGAPWTGELFF

clone_size: NA
j_call: TRBJ1-1
d_call: NA
v_call: TRBV10-2
cdr3_nt: TGCGCCAGCGCGGCGTATATGACCGGCACTGAAGCTTTCTTT
cdr3_aa: CASAAYMTGTEAFF

clone_size: NA
j_call: TRBJ1-2
d_call: NA
v_call: TRBV6-5
cdr3_nt: TGTGCCAGCAGTTACGGGGGGAGGCGGCAGACGAGTGGCTACACCTTC
cdr3_aa: CASSYGGRRQTSGYTF

clone_size: NA
j_call: TRBJ2-5
d_call: NA
v_call: TRBV21-1
cdr3_nt: TGTGCCAGCAGCAAAGGGGACATACACCAAGAGACCCAGTACTTC
cdr3_aa: CASSKGDIHQETQYF

clone_size: NA
j_call: TRBJ1-2
d_call: NA
v_call: TRBV5-5
cdr3_nt: TGTGCCAGCAGCTTGACTGAATCGAACTATGGCTACACCTTC
cdr3_aa: CASSLTESNYGYTF

clone_size: NA
j_call: TRBJ2-7
d_call: NA
v_call: TRBV14
cdr3_nt: TGTGCCAGCAGCCAAATCATGGCCAGCGAGCAGTACTTC
cdr3_aa: CASSQIMASEQYF

clone_size: NA
j_call: TRBJ2-1
d_call: NA
v_call: TRBV5-1
cdr3_nt: TGCGCCAGCAGCGGGGGCGCCGCCTACAATGAGCAGTTCTTC
cdr3_aa: CASSGGAAYNEQFF

clone_size: once
j_call: TRBJ1-2
d_call: NA
v_call: TRBV20-1
cdr3_nt: TGCAGTGCTGACACCGGGGAACACTACACCTTC
cdr3_aa: CSADTGEHYTF

clone_size: NA
j_call: TRBJ2-7
d_call: NA
v_call: TRBV5-6
cdr3_nt: TGTGCCAGCAGCTTGGGGTATGGAGCGGTTGTAACCTACGAGCAGTACTTC
cdr3_aa: CASSLGYGAVVTYEQYF

clone_size: NA
j_call: TRBJ1-2
d_call: TRBD1
v_call: TRBV5-1
cdr3_nt: TGCGCCAGCAGCGCCGGGACAGGGAGGTATGGCTACACCTTC
cdr3_aa: CASSAGTGRYGYTF

clone_size: NA
j_call: TRBJ1-4
d_call: TRBD1
v_call: TRBV9
cdr3_nt: TGTGCCAGCAGCTTGGGACAGGGAAGAGGTAATGAAAAACTGTTTTTT
cdr3_aa: CASSLGQGRGNEKLFF

clone_size: NA
j_call: TRBJ2-7
d_call: TRBD1
v_call: TRBV5-1
cdr3_nt: TGCGCCAGCAGCTTGGAAGGGGGCTTCTACGAGCAGTACTTC
cdr3_aa: CASSLEGGFYEQYF

clone_size: once
j_call: TRBJ1-2
d_call: NA
v_call: TRBV24-1
cdr3_nt: TGTGCCACCAGTGACCCCACCGCGACCAGGGTTGACGGCTACACCTTC
cdr3_aa: CATSDPTATRVDGYTF

clone_size: NA
j_call: TRBJ2-3
d_call: TRBD2
v_call: TRBV24-1
cdr3_nt: TGTGCCACCAGTGATCCCCCTCTAGCGGGGTCTACAGATACGCAGTATTTT
cdr3_aa: CATSDPPLAGSTDTQYF

clone_size: NA
j_call: TRBJ2-7
d_call: NA
v_call: TRBV6-1
cdr3_nt: TGTGCCAGCAGTGATCTGGGAGGCTACGAGCAGTACTTC
cdr3_aa: CASSDLGGYEQYF

clone_size: NA
j_call: TRBJ2-7
d_call: TRBD1
v_call: TRBV5-1
cdr3_nt: TGCGCCAGCAGCTTCCCGGGACAGGGGCGCGAGCAGTACTTC
cdr3_aa: CASSFPGQGREQYF

clone_size: NA
j_call: TRBJ1-1
d_call: NA
v_call: TRBV18
cdr3_nt: TGTGCCAGCTCACCAGCCGAGCTTAGCATGAACACTGAAGCTTTCTTT
cdr3_aa: CASSPAELSMNTEAFF

clone_size: NA
j_call: TRBJ1-5
d_call: NA
v_call: TRBV9
cdr3_nt: TGTGCCAGCAGCGTAGGACTTGGCAGCAATCAGCCCCAGCATTTT
cdr3_aa: CASSVGLGSNQPQHF

clone_size: NA
j_call: TRBJ2-1
d_call: TRBD2
v_call: TRBV6-5
cdr3_nt: TGTGCCAGCAGTCCAACGGAGCGGGGGGGCCACGAGCAGTTCTTC
cdr3_aa: CASSPTERGGHEQFF

clone_size: once
j_call: TRBJ1-1
d_call: NA
v_call: TRBV18
cdr3_nt: TGTGCCAGCTTAAGGCAGGCAGGGCAGACATATGGTGAAGCTTTCTTT
cdr3_aa: CASLRQAGQTYGEAFF

clone_size: once
j_call: TRBJ1-4
d_call: NA
v_call: TRBV30
cdr3_nt: TGTGCCTGGAGTCCAGGGTTTACAACTAATGAAAAACTGTTTTTT
cdr3_aa: CAWSPGFTTNEKLFF

clone_size: few
j_call: TRBJ1-5
d_call: TRBD1
v_call: TRBV5-6
cdr3_nt: TGTGCCAGCAGCTTATTTAGGGACAGGGCTGAAAGCCAGCATTTT
cdr3_aa: CASSLFRDRAESQHF

clone_size: NA
j_call: TRBJ1-5
d_call: NA
v_call: TRBV28
cdr3_nt: TGTGCCAGCAGTCTACCCCCGGGGGGTCAGCCCCAGCATTTT
cdr3_aa: CASSLPPGGQPQHF

clone_size: NA
j_call: TRBJ2-2
d_call: NA
v_call: TRBV30
cdr3_nt: TGTGCCTGGAGCCCTTCCCCAACTAGCGGGGAGCTGTTTTTT
cdr3_aa: CAWSPSPTSGELFF

clone_size: NA
j_call: TRBJ1-1
d_call: TRBD1
v_call: TRBV4-3
cdr3_nt: TGCGCCAGCAGCCTAAAGGCACAGGGGGCTACTGAAGCTTTCTTT
cdr3_aa: CASSLKAQGATEAFF

clone_size: NA
j_call: TRBJ2-3
d_call: TRBD1
v_call: TRBV6-5
cdr3_nt: TGTGCCAGCAGACCCGGGACAGTGATCACAGATACGCAGTATTTT
cdr3_aa: CASRPGTVITDTQYF

clone_size: NA
j_call: TRBJ1-1
d_call: TRBD1
v_call: TRBV11-1
cdr3_nt: TGTGCCAGCAGCCCGACAGGGACCACTGAAGCTTTCTTT
cdr3_aa: CASSPTGTTEAFF

clone_size: few
j_call: TRBJ1-3
d_call: TRBD1
v_call: TRBV7-8
cdr3_nt: TGTGCCAGCAGCAGAACAGGGACAGCTGGAAACACCATATATTTT
cdr3_aa: CASSRTGTAGNTIYF

clone_size: NA
j_call: TRBJ1-2
d_call: TRBD1
v_call: TRBV28
cdr3_nt: TGTGCCAGCACGGAGGACAGGAGTTTTTTTCGTGGCTACACCTTC
cdr3_aa: CASTEDRSFFRGYTF

clone_size: NA
j_call: TRBJ1-3
d_call: NA
v_call: TRBV28
cdr3_nt: TGTGCCAGCAGTCCCCCAGGGGTAAGAGGAAACACCATATATTTT
cdr3_aa: CASSPPGVRGNTIYF

clone_size: NA
j_call: TRBJ2-7
d_call: NA
v_call: TRBV29-1
cdr3_nt: TGCAGCACCCGGGACACTGCTGGGGAGCAGTACTTC
cdr3_aa: CSTRDTAGEQYF

clone_size: NA
j_call: TRBJ2-7
d_call: NA
v_call: TRBV28
cdr3_nt: TGTGCCAGCTCCCCAAGACTGTCGACGTTCGAGCAGTACTTC
cdr3_aa: CASSPRLSTFEQYF

clone_size: NA
j_call: TRBJ2-7
d_call: TRBD1
v_call: TRBV6-6
cdr3_nt: TGTGCCAGCAGGGCGACAGGGGCCGACTCCTACGAGCAGTACTTC
cdr3_aa: CASRATGADSYEQYF

clone_size: NA
j_call: TRBJ2-7
d_call: NA
v_call: TRBV19
cdr3_nt: TGTGCCAGTAGCAGATTACAGGGTTCAGGCTACGAGCAGTACTTC
cdr3_aa: CASSRLQGSGYEQYF

clone_size: NA
j_call: TRBJ1-2
d_call: TRBD1
v_call: TRBV7-8
cdr3_nt: TGTGCCAGCAGCTTCGACAGGGGAATGGGCTACACCTTC
cdr3_aa: CASSFDRGMGYTF

clone_size: once
j_call: TRBJ1-5
d_call: NA
v_call: TRBV15
cdr3_nt: TGTGCCACCAGCAGAGGAGGAGGAGGGGACCAGCCCCAGCATTTT
cdr3_aa: CATSRGGGGDQPQHF